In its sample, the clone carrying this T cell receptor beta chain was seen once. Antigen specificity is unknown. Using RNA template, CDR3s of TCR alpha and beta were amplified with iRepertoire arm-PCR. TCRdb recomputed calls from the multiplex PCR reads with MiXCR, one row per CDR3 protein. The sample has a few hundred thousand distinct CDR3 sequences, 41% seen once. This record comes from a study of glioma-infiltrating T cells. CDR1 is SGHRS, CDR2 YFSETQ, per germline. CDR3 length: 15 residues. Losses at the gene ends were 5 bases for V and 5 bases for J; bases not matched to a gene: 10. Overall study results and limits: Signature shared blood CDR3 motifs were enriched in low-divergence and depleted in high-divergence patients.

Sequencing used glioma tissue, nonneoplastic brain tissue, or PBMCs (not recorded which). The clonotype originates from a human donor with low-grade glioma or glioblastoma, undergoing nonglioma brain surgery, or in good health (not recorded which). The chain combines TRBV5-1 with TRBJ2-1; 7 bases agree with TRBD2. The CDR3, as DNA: TGCGCCAGCAGGCTGGGGCTAGCGGATAACAATGAGCAGTTCTTC. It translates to CASRLGLADNNEQFF.